Listed below are T cell receptor beta chains from one sample, sequenced in a study of shared clonotypes between healthy human individuals. Data came from immunoSEQ multiplex PCR; TCRdb stores just in-frame clones and leaves some out. The data show some 510,000 clones, with more than 65% seen just once and over 10% held by the top ten. The sequenced material came from PBMCs. The receptors were gathered from a woman between 40 and 55 years old in good health. Some clones in this sample may be carry-over from other donors' samples. Each CDR3 is given with its conserved first and last residue. Fields, in order: J gene, clone size, D gene, V gene, CDR3 DNA, CDR3 protein. A D gene is named only where the DNA matches it firmly. The size entry is marked missing in some rows and otherwise reads once, few, many or a size class.

TRBJ1-1,once,TRBD1,TRBV7-2,TGTGCCAGCATCAGGGACAGAGATAACACTGAAGCTTTCTTT,CASIRDRDNTEAFF
TRBJ2-7,-,TRBD2,TRBV27,TGTGCCAGCAGTCCCTCCGGGGGGTTTAGCCACGAGCAGTACTTC,CASSPSGGFSHEQYF
TRBJ2-3,-,TRBD2,TRBV7-2,TGTGCCAGCAGCTCTAGCGGGAGAACAGATACGCAGTATTTT,CASSSSGRTDTQYF
TRBJ2-7,-,TRBD2,TRBV4-3,TGCGCCAGCAGCCAAGGGCTAGCGGGAGGGCTTCCCGAGCAGTACTTC,CASSQGLAGGLPEQYF
TRBJ2-7,-,TRBD2,TRBV5-1,TGCGCCAGCAAATCTAGCGGGAGAGCTCACGAGCAGTACTTC,CASKSSGRAHEQYF
TRBJ1-5,-,TRBD1,TRBV19,TGTGCCAGTAGTCCGGACAGGGAAGGGGGTCAGCCCCAGCATTTT,CASSPDREGGQPQHF
TRBJ1-5,few,-,TRBV5-6,TGTGCCAGCAGCTTGGAGCAGGGCGGGCAGCCCCAGCATTTT,CASSLEQGGQPQHF
TRBJ2-1,-,-,TRBV10-2,TGCGCCAGCAGTGCGGGGTTACGGATCCATGAGCAGTTCTTC,CASSAGLRIHEQFF
TRBJ2-5,once,-,TRBV5-8,TGTGCCAGCAGCCCAGGTAGCAGGTACCAAGAGACCCAGTACTTC,CASSPGSRYQETQYF
TRBJ1-1,once,-,TRBV6-1,TGTGCCAGCACGCAACAGGACCGGATGAACACTGAAGCTTTCTTT,CASTQQDRMNTEAFF
TRBJ2-1,once,-,TRBV28,TGTGCCAGCAGTTTTCGGGGTTACAATGAGCAGTTCTTC,CASSFRGYNEQFF
TRBJ1-3,-,-,TRBV29-1,TGCAGCGTATATGACTCTGGAAACACCATATATTTT,CSVYDSGNTIYF
TRBJ2-7,-,-,TRBV7-9,TGTGCCAGCAGCTTAGCGGGGGCCGGAAAGGGCGAGCAGTACTTC,CASSLAGAGKGEQYF
TRBJ2-7,-,TRBD2,TRBV7-9,TGTGCCAGCAGCTACGCTGGAGCGGGAGCCCACTACGAGCAGTACTTC,CASSYAGAGAHYEQYF
TRBJ2-3,-,-,TRBV15,TGTGCCACCAGCAGAGAGAACACAGATACGCAGTATTTT,CATSRENTDTQYF
TRBJ2-1,-,TRBD2,TRBV7-8,TGTGCCAGCAGCCGTATGGCGGCGGGAGTGGGCAATGAGCAGTTCTTC,CASSRMAAGVGNEQFF
TRBJ1-1,-,TRBD1,TRBV5-4,TGTGCCAGCAGCCGAGGGGGCAACACTGAAGCTTTCTTT,CASSRGGNTEAFF
TRBJ2-2,-,-,TRBV7-2,TGTGCCAGCAGCTCCCTCCCTAGCGCCGGGGAGCTGTTTTTT,CASSSLPSAGELFF
TRBJ2-2,-,-,TRBV6-5,TGTGCCAGCAGTTCCATCGGGACGAACACCGGGGAGCTGTTTTTT,CASSSIGTNTGELFF
TRBJ2-2,-,TRBD2,TRBV9,TGTGCCAGCAGCGCCGGGACTAGCGGGATGCAGGAGCTGTTTTTT,CASSAGTSGMQELFF
TRBJ1-5,-,-,TRBV28,TGTGCCAGCAGTTTCGGGTCCGTACAGCCCCAGCATTTT,CASSFGSVQPQHF
TRBJ2-1,-,-,TRBV15,TGTGCCACCAGCAGAGATAGTGGAGGGAACAATGAGCAGTTCTTC,CATSRDSGGNNEQFF
TRBJ1-4,few,-,TRBV30,TGTGCCTGGAGTGTTCTCTCGGCTAATGAAAAACTGTTTTTT,CAWSVLSANEKLFF
TRBJ1-1,few,-,TRBV19,TGTGCCAGTAGGCCTGGGGGGGGCGCACACACTGAAGCTTTCTTT,CASRPGGGAHTEAFF
TRBJ1-4,once,TRBD1,TRBV29-1,TGCAGCGTCCCCGGGACAGGGGGTTTGGATGAAAAACTGTTTTTT,CSVPGTGGLDEKLFF
TRBJ1-2,-,TRBD1,TRBV28,TGTGCCAGCAGTATGACAGGGGCCCGACGTTATGGCTACACCTTC,CASSMTGARRYGYTF
TRBJ2-1,many,-,TRBV20-1,TGCAGTGCTTCTCTAGGTGAGCAGTTCTTC,CSASLGEQFF
TRBJ1-4,-,TRBD1,TRBV6-6,TGTGCCAGCAGTTCCGGGACAGGGACCGAAAAACTGTTTTTT,CASSSGTGTEKLFF
TRBJ2-7,-,TRBD1,TRBV29-1,TGCAGCGTTGAAGTAGGCCCTACAGGGGGTGAGCAGTACTTC,CSVEVGPTGGEQYF
TRBJ1-2,-,-,TRBV5-5,TGTGCCAGCAGCTCCCGGACAGAAGCTAACTATGGCTACACCTTC,CASSSRTEANYGYTF
TRBJ2-7,-,-,TRBV19,TGTGCCAGTAGTCCGGGGACTCACGAGCAGTACTTC,CASSPGTHEQYF
TRBJ2-7,-,TRBD1,TRBV4-1,TGCGCCAGCAGCCGAAATACAGGGGCCGCCTACGAGCAGTACTTC,CASSRNTGAAYEQYF
TRBJ2-2,-,-,TRBV15,TGTGCCACCAGCAGAGATTCGTACTCGAGTACCGGGGAGCTGTTTTTT,CATSRDSYSSTGELFF
TRBJ2-1,-,TRBD1,TRBV15,TGTGCCACCAGCAGATTCCTTATCGGGACAGGGGACGGTGAGCAGTTCTTC,CATSRFLIGTGDGEQFF
TRBJ1-4,-,-,TRBV7-2,TGTGCCAGCAGCTTAGAAGGGAGTCTGGGTGAAAAACTGTTTTTT,CASSLEGSLGEKLFF
TRBJ2-3,few,-,TRBV4-2,TGTGCCAGCAGCCAAGGGAACGGGAACACAGATACGCAGTATTTT,CASSQGNGNTDTQYF
TRBJ2-7,-,-,TRBV27,TGTGCCAGCACCCCCTTTCGGGTAAAGCAGTACTTC,CASTPFRVKQYF
TRBJ2-1,-,TRBD2,TRBV6-1,TGTGCCAGCAGTGGATCGGTAGCGGGAGGGTACAATGAGCAGTTCTTC,CASSGSVAGGYNEQFF
TRBJ1-4,-,TRBD1,TRBV10-3,TGTGCCATCAGTGTCGCAGGGGGCGATGAAAAACTGTTTTTT,CAISVAGGDEKLFF
TRBJ2-7,-,TRBD2,TRBV30,TGTGCCGCGCTAGCGGGGGGAACCTACGAGCAGTACTTC,CAALAGGTYEQYF
TRBJ1-4,-,-,TRBV29-1,TGCAGCGTTGTGCAGGGAGCGAATGAAAAACTGTTTTTT,CSVVQGANEKLFF
TRBJ2-7,-,TRBD1,TRBV28,TGTGCCAGCTCCTCCCCCGGCGGACAGGGCTCCTACGAGCAGTACTTC,CASSSPGGQGSYEQYF
TRBJ1-6,-,-,TRBV4-1,TGCGCCAGCAGCCAAGTTATTGATTCACCCCTCCACTTT,CASSQVIDSPLHF
TRBJ2-7,-,TRBD2,TRBV7-6,TGTGCCAGCAGCCCCGGACTAGCTCTCAGCGAGCAGTACTTC,CASSPGLALSEQYF
TRBJ2-2,-,-,TRBV27,TGTGCCAGCAGTCCCTGGGGTACTCTGGGAACCGGGGAGCTGTTTTTT,CASSPWGTLGTGELFF
TRBJ2-7,-,-,TRBV4-2,TGTGCCAGCAGCCAATCTTTCGTGCGGGGCAGCTCCTACGAGCAGTACTTC,CASSQSFVRGSSYEQYF
TRBJ2-7,once,TRBD2,TRBV30,TGTGCCTGGACTAGCGGATCCTACGAGCAGTACTTC,CAWTSGSYEQYF
TRBJ2-1,-,-,TRBV4-2,TGTGCCAGCAGCCAACAGGGCTCAGAGCAGTTCTTC,CASSQQGSEQFF
TRBJ2-7,-,-,TRBV6-6,TGTGCCAGCAGTAGGGACCCTAGCGACTACTCCTACGAGCAGTACTTC,CASSRDPSDYSYEQYF
TRBJ2-2,-,TRBD1,TRBV4-2,TGTGCCAGCAGCCAAGGGGGTGCGACAGGGACCGGGGAGCTGTTTTTT,CASSQGGATGTGELFF
TRBJ2-3,once,TRBD2,TRBV2,TGTGCCAGCAGCGTACTTAGCGGGAGGTCCACAGATACGCAGTATTTT,CASSVLSGRSTDTQYF
TRBJ2-1,once,TRBD2,TRBV4-2,TGTGCCAGCAGCCAGGGGACTAGCGGTGACAATGAGCAGTTCTTC,CASSQGTSGDNEQFF
TRBJ2-1,-,TRBD2,TRBV5-1,TGCGCCAGCAGCTTTGAACCGACTAGCGGATACAATGAGCAGTTCTTC,CASSFEPTSGYNEQFF
TRBJ1-5,-,TRBD1,TRBV2,TGTGCCAGCAGTTGGGACAGGGCCAGCAATCAGCCCCAGCATTTT,CASSWDRASNQPQHF
TRBJ2-5,-,-,TRBV10-3,TGTGCCATGTCGTTGGGAGGAACGAGACAAGAGACCCAGTACTTC,CAMSLGGTRQETQYF
TRBJ1-1,few,-,TRBV15,TGTGCCACCAGCAGAGATTCGATGGGCACTGAAGCTTTCTTT,CATSRDSMGTEAFF
TRBJ1-3,-,-,TRBV5-1,TGCGCCAGCAGCTTTGCTTCTGCGGGGGCTGGAAACACCATATATTTT,CASSFASAGAGNTIYF
TRBJ2-5,-,-,TRBV7-9,TGTGCCAGCAGCATCGGGACTCTTTTACAAGAGACCCAGTACTTC,CASSIGTLLQETQYF